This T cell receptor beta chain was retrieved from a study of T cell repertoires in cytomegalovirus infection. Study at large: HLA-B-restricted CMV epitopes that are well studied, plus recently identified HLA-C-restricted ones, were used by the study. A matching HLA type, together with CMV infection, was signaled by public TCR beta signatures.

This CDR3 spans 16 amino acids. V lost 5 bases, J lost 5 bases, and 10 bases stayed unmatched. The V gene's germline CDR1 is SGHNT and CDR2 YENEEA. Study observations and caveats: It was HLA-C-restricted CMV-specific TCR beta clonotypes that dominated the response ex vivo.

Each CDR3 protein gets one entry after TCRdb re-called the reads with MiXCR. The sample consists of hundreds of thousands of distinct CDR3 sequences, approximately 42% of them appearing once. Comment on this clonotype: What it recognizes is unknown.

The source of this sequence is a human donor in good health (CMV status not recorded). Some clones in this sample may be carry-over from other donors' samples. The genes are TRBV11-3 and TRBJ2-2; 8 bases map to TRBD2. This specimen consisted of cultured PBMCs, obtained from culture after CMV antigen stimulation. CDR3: CASSPLAGRRTGELFF. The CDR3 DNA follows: TGTGCCAGCAGCCCATTAGCGGGGCGTCGGACCGGGGAGCTGTTTTTT.